This TCR beta chain originates from a study of post-analysis software for immune sequencing data. Study-level results: Multiple sclerosis was associated with a significant reduction in normalized Chao1 diversity relative to controls. Five or six TRBV segments appeared more often in patients than in controls, and TRBV5-6, TRBV5-1 and TRBV20-1 were among these.

Looked up from germline, CDR1 is MNHNS and CDR2 is SASEGT. V shed 6 bases, J shed 6 bases, and the junction held 9 bases outside the gene matches. This CDR3 has 15 residues. TCR beta cDNA libraries had unique molecular identifiers. Researchers reported approximately 500,000 cDNA molecules coming from approximately 0.91 to 9.4 million T cells. One entry per CDR3 protein results from TCRdb running MiXCR on the PCR reads. The sample holds 750,000 to 900,000 distinct CDR3 sequences, roughly 46% seen once. Remarks on this clonotype: Its antigen is not identified.

Sequences were obtained from blood. The chain carries TRBV6-1 and TRBJ2-2; 8 bases line up with TRBD1. The origin of this receptor is a girl aged 5-17 years with multiple sclerosis. In DNA form, the CDR3 reads TGTGCCAGCAGACCCGGACAGGGTGGATCCGGGGAGCTGTTTTTT. Protein product: CASRPGQGGSGELFF.